The entry below describes one T cell receptor (beta chain). The sample comes from a study of shared clonotypes between healthy human individuals. The CDR3 contains 13 residues. In germline, CDR1 is SGHDN, CDR2 FVKESK. V was shortened by 5 bases and J by 2 bases, with 8 bases between the two germline ends. Libraries were prepared by immunoSEQ multiplex PCR; TCRdb keeps only in-frame clonotypes and omits some of them. The repertoire holds some 2,500,000 clones, with under 95% as singletons. Sequenced sample: naive CD4+ T cells from PBMCs. Subset of the sample: CD45RA+ positively selected. The V and J genes are TRBV14 and TRBJ2-3; D is ambiguous. This TCR was sampled from a man between 18 and 29 years old in good health. Some clones in this sample may be carry-over from other donors' samples. CDR3 nucleotide sequence: TGTGCCAGCAGCATGCGCAACACAGATACGCAGTATTTT. It specifies CASSMRNTDTQYF.